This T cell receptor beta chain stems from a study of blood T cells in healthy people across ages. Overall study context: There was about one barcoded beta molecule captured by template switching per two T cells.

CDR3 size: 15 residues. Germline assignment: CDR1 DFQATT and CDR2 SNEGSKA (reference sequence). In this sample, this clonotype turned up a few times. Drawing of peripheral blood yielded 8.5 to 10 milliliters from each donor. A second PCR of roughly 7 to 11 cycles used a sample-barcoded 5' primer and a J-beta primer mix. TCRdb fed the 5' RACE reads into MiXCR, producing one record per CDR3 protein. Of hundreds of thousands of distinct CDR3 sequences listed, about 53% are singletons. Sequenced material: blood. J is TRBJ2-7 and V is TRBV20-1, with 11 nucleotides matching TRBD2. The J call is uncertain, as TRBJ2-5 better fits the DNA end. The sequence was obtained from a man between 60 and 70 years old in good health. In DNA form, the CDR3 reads TGCAGTGCTAGAGATACTAGCGGGGGTGGAGAGACCCAGTACTTC. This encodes CSARDTSGGGETQYF.